What follows are 10 T cell receptor beta chains derived from one specimen sequenced in a study of early T cells in non-severe SARS-CoV-2 infection. TCRdb processed the 5' RACE reads anew with MiXCR; each CDR3 protein has one entry. The sample consists of tens of thousands of distinct CDR3 sequences, around 9.3% of them appearing once. Sequencing was performed on whole blood, taken at baseline. All receptors come from an adult who was a healthcare worker with PCR-confirmed SARS-CoV-2 infection or an uninfected control (not recorded which).

This clonotype was seen only a few times. The chain carries TRBV7-9 and TRBJ2-1, with a tentative D call TRBD1 (6 bases). V was clipped by 5 bases and J by 10 bases, with 9 bases between them. The V gene's germline CDR1 is SEHNR and CDR2 FQNEAQ (reference sequence). The CDR3 consists of 11 residues. The CDR3, as DNA: TGTGCCAGCAGCGGTGGGACAGAGCAGTTCTTC. It encodes CASSGGTEQFF.

This clonotype appeared a few times. V gene TRBV20-1 combines with J gene TRBJ2-5; 8 positions agree with TRBD2. Germline CDR1 is DFQATT and CDR2 is SNEGSKA (reference sequence). The junction had 15 bases not matched to a gene; V was cut back by 2 bases and J by 1 base. The CDR3 covers 18 residues. CDR3 loop: CSARHPGGAGVTQETQYF. The CDR3 DNA reads TGCAGTGCTAGACACCCGGGAGGAGCGGGAGTGACCCAAGAGACCCAGTACTTC.

This clonotype was counted only a few times. The chain couples TRBV7-9 to TRBJ2-2; weak D call: TRBD2 (6 bases). CDR3 size: 16 residues. CDR1 is SEHNR and CDR2 is FQNEAQ in the germline V gene (reference sequence). V was cut by 5 bases and J by 6 bases, with 19 bases left in between. CDR3 protein: CASSGDLRGVSGELFF. The DNA for the CDR3 is TGTGCCAGCAGCGGTGACTTGCGGGGAGTCTCCGGGGAGCTGTTTTTT.

The chain is built from TRBV6-1 and TRBJ2-2; 14 nucleotides agree with TRBD2. Germline V gene data show CDR1 as MNHNS and CDR2 as SASEGT. Trimming removed 8 bases from V and 6 bases from J; junction bases left unmatched: 14. The CDR3 consists of 18 residues. The CDR3 coding sequence is TGTGCCAGCGGGTCGGGACTAGCGGGAGCCGGTAGCGCCGGGGAGCTGTTTTTT. Its translation: CASGSGLAGAGSAGELFF.

V and J are TRBV3-1 and TRBJ2-1, with 8 bases matching TRBD1. The CDR3 is 16 residues long. Germline CDR1 and CDR2: LGHDT and YNNKEL (reference sequence). J lost 6 bases, V lost 3 bases, and 10 bases had no gene match. This chain's CDR3 is CASSHLTGAVGNEQFF. CDR3 nucleotides: TGTGCCAGCAGCCACCTGACAGGGGCCGTCGGCAATGAGCAGTTCTTC.

Only a few counts were recorded for this clonotype. This sequence joins TRBV24-1 and TRBJ2-3; TRBD2 might be the D (6 bases). The CDR3 has 16 amino acids. In germline, CDR1 is KGHDR, CDR2 SFDVKD. Trimming took 3 bases from V and 0 from J, leaving 12 bases between them. The CDR3 DNA reads as TGTGCCACCAGTGATACACCGGGAGCAAGCACAGATACGCAGTATTTT. Translation: CATSDTPGASTDTQYF.

V is TRBV11-2 and J is TRBJ2-1; no clear D gene. Germline V gene data show CDR1 as SGHAT and CDR2 as FQNNGV. The CDR3 totals 14 residues. V was cut by 5 bases and J by 7 bases, with 15 bases left in between. This CDR3 is CASSLRLVINEQFF. The DNA of the CDR3 is TGTGCCAGCAGCCTTAGGCTGGTTATAAATGAGCAGTTCTTC.

This clonotype has ten or more counts. The J gene is TRBJ2-5, the V gene TRBV29-1, with a weak D call TRBD2 (5 bases). The V gene's germline CDR1 is SQVTM and CDR2 ANQGSEA. V was clipped by 1 base and J by 1 base, with 7 bases between them. CDR3 length: 13 amino acids. The CDR3 region is CSVEVGAQETQYF. The CDR3 nucleotides are TGCAGCGTTGAAGTGGGAGCCCAAGAGACCCAGTACTTC.

This clonotype was seen a single time. The junction departs from germline at one end; a sequencing error may be responsible. This chain joins TRBV12-3 or TRBV12-4 and TRBJ2-3, with a possible D match to TRBD2 (7 bases). This CDR3 is built from 16 residues. The DNA of the CDR3 is TGTGCCAGCAGTCCCCGGAAAGGGGGGGCACCGGATACGCAGTATTTC. It specifies CASSPRKGGAPDTQYF.

This clonotype was counted many times. This chain joins TRBV2 and TRBJ2-7; D is unclear. The V gene's germline CDR1 is SNHLY and CDR2 FYNNEI. Trimming took off 6 bases at V and 5 bases at J, with 14 bases between the two ends. CDR3 length equals 13 residues. CDR3 DNA sequence: TGTGCCAGCAGCCCCCACCTTCACCACGAGCAGTACTTC. Translating it yields CASSPHLHHEQYF.